One sample yielded the 31 T cell receptor beta chains listed below, sequenced in a study of neurological immune-mediated disorders (dated by TCRdb to about 2019). Receptors were amplified or captured by 5' RACE. Sequencing was carried out with an Illumina HiSeq 2500. TCRdb redid the processing of the public reads, applying fastp at Q25 and MiXCR, and retained in-frame beta chains. Here each entry gathers all rows of one CDR3 protein and keeps the most common genes and DNA. This sample is represented by tens of thousands of distinct CDR3 sequences; around 5.2% of them were singletons. The ten top clones hold 7.4% of the sample. The sequencing input was PBMCs. The receptor source for this set is a young man with multiple sclerosis.

This clonotype was recorded at least ten times. V gene TRBV20-1 combines with J gene TRBJ2-7; 8 nucleotides line up with TRBD2. Losses at the gene ends were 6 bases for V and 0 bases for J; bases not matched to a gene: 4. This CDR3 is 13 amino acids long. Looked up from germline, CDR1 is DFQATT and CDR2 is SNEGSKA (reference sequence). In DNA form, the CDR3 reads TGCAGTGCGGGTAGCGGGGCCTCCTACGAGCAGTACTTC. Its protein product is CSAGSGASYEQYF.

This clonotype was observed at least ten times. The V gene is TRBV5-1, the J gene TRBJ1-6; D is unresolved. From germline, CDR1 is SGHRS and CDR2 YFSETQ. The V gene lost 1 base and the J gene lost 7 bases, with 9 bases spanning the gap. The CDR3 runs 14 residues. The CDR3 DNA follows: TGCGCCAGCAGCTTGACACTTCCCAATTCACCCCTCCACTTT. Protein product: CASSLTLPNSPLHF. Complete variable domain (other parts from reference TRBV5-1 and TRBJ1-6): KAGVTQTPRYLIKTRGQQVTLSCSPISGHRSVSWYQQTPGQGLQFLFEYFSETQRNKGNFPGRFSGRQFSNSRSEMNVSTLELGDSALYLCASSLTLPNSPLHFGNGTRLTVT.

In its sample, this clonotype was seen many times. The rearrangement links TRBV5-1 to TRBJ2-1; 11 bases match TRBD2. CDR1 SGHRS and CDR2 YFSETQ come from the germline V gene. The length of the CDR3 is 17 residues. The V segment lost 3 bases and the J segment 0 bases; nucleotides outside the gene matches: 5. CDR3 loop: CASSSTSGASSYNEQFF. Written as DNA, the CDR3 is TGCGCCAGCAGCTCGACTAGCGGGGCAAGCTCCTACAATGAGCAGTTCTTC.

As regards this clonotype: Relative to the germline gene, one junction end is altered; a read error may explain this. V is TRBV16 and J is TRBJ1-2; D is undetermined. Looked up from germline, CDR1 is KGHSY and CDR2 is FQNENV. The CDR3 covers 12 residues. The CDR3 sequence is CASSQSFQRIAF. CDR3 coding DNA: TGTGCCAGCAGCCAATCATTCCAGCGTATAGCCTTC.

This clonotype was counted at least ten times. This chain uses TRBV14 with TRBJ2-1; 10 positions agree with TRBD2. Germline assignment: CDR1 SGHDN and CDR2 FVKESK. The CDR3 has 16 amino acids. Trimming at V came to 0 bases and at J to 10 bases, leaving 9 bases not matched to a gene. CDR3 in DNA: TGTGCCAGCAGCCAAGATCTTCTAGCGGGAGCTGGCGAGCAGTTCTTC. This codes for CASSQDLLAGAGEQFF. The full variable domain, with the rest looked up from reference TRBV14 and TRBJ2-1, is EAGVTQFPSHSVIEKGQTVTLRCDPISGHDNLYWYRRVMGKEIKFLLHFVKESKQDESGMPNNRFLAERTGGTYSTLKVQPAELEDSGVYFCASSQDLLAGAGEQFFGPGTRLTVL.

In its sample, this clonotype was seen many times. The CDR3 protein is CASSSWDKKNYGYTF. The CDR3, as DNA: TGCGCCAGCAGCAGCTGGGACAAGAAAAACTATGGCTACACCTTC. The gene calls are TRBV5-1 and TRBJ1-2, with TRBD1 as a possible D gene (6 bases). V was pared by 4 bases and J by 2 bases, with 15 bases between. CDR1 and CDR2 from the germline V gene are SGHRS and YFSETQ. The CDR3 extends over 15 amino acids. Using reference TRBV5-1 and TRBJ1-2 for the parts outside the CDR3, the full variable domain is KAGVTQTPRYLIKTRGQQVTLSCSPISGHRSVSWYQQTPGQGLQFLFEYFSETQRNKGNFPGRFSGRQFSNSRSEMNVSTLELGDSALYLCASSSWDKKNYGYTFGSGTRLTVV.

This clonotype was seen ten or more times. The gene calls are TRBV12-3 or TRBV12-4 and TRBJ2-1; 14 bases map to TRBD2. Trimming took 9 bases from V and 9 from J; bases not matched to a gene: 4. This CDR3 is built from 13 residues. The CDR3 is CASRLAGGLEQFF. DNA for the CDR3: TGTGCCAGTAGACTAGCGGGAGGGCTTGAGCAGTTCTTC.

In this sample, this clonotype turned up many times. V and J are TRBV11-1 and TRBJ2-1, with D unclear. CDR3 length: 12 amino acids. Looked up from germline, CDR1 is SGHAT and CDR2 is FQDESV (reference sequence). V lost 2 bases, J lost 5 bases, and 4 bases lay in between. CDR3: CASSLLDNEQFF. The CDR3 bases are TGTGCCAGCAGCTTATTAGACAATGAGCAGTTCTTC.

The chain couples TRBV19 to TRBJ1-4; 7 nucleotides align to TRBD1. The germline CDR1 and CDR2 sequences are LNHDA and SQIVND (reference sequence). V shed 3 bases, J shed 8 bases, and the junction held 3 bases outside the gene matches. CDR3 length equals 13 residues. CDR3 nucleotides: TGTGCCAGTAGTATTGAGACAGGGGAAAAACTGTTTTTT. This sequence encodes CASSIETGEKLFF.

This clonotype was counted at least ten times. The rearrangement joins TRBV29-1 to TRBJ2-1, with no clear D. Germline CDR1 and CDR2: SQVTM and ANQGSEA. The ends were cut back, 3 bases at V and 7 bases at J, with 16 bases in the middle. The length of the CDR3 is 14 residues. CDR3 nucleotides: TGCAGCGTTGAGTTGGTAGGTTTGTGGAATGAGCAGTTCTTC. It specifies CSVELVGLWNEQFF.

In its sample, this clonotype was seen many times. V is TRBV20-1 and J is TRBJ2-7, with TRBD2 matching 9 bases. Per the germline V gene, CDR1 is DFQATT and CDR2 is SNEGSKA (reference sequence). The CDR3 runs to 13 residues. J gave up 5 bases and V 5 bases, and 7 bases lay outside the gene matches. This CDR3 reads CSAVTWTSDEQYF. CDR3 DNA sequence: TGCAGTGCTGTGACGTGGACTAGCGACGAGCAGTACTTC.

Remarks on this clonotype: A much more abundant neighbour one base away suggests this may be a read error. The CDR3 does not close with the conserved phenylalanine or tryptophan, likely indicating a read error. The CDR3 bases are TGCGCCAGCAGCCTGTCTCCTAGCGGGAGAGAAGTCTACAATGAGCAGTTCTAC. Its protein is CASSLSPSGREVYNEQFY. V usage is TRBV5-1 and J usage is TRBJ2-1, with TRBD2 matching 10 bases. There are 18 residues in the CDR3. Looked up from germline, CDR1 is SGHRS and CDR2 is YFSETQ. J lost 3 bases, V lost 4 bases, and 13 bases had no gene match.

This clonotype was counted many times. The chain joins TRBV5-1 to TRBJ2-5, with TRBD2 matching over 8 bases. This CDR3 has 15 residues. Trimming at V came to 2 bases and at J to 4 bases, leaving 7 bases not matched to a gene. The germline CDR1 and CDR2 sequences are SGHRS and YFSETQ. The CDR3 region has the DNA TGCGCCAGCAGCTTCGGGAGGGCCCGGGGAGAGACCCAGTACTTC. Amino acids: CASSFGRARGETQYF. Full variable domain (outside the CDR3, taken from reference TRBV5-1 and TRBJ2-5): KAGVTQTPRYLIKTRGQQVTLSCSPISGHRSVSWYQQTPGQGLQFLFEYFSETQRNKGNFPGRFSGRQFSNSRSEMNVSTLELGDSALYLCASSFGRARGETQYFGPGTRLLVL.

The table lists this clonotype with many counts. The V call is TRBV29-1, the J call TRBJ2-3; the D gene is possibly TRBD2 (5 bases). This CDR3 is 13 amino acids long. V was shortened by 8 bases and J by 0 bases, with 12 bases between the two germline ends. Per germline, CDR1 SQVTM and CDR2 ANQGSEA. CDR3 region: CSLRGLSTDTQYF. CDR3 bases: TGCAGCCTGAGAGGGCTTAGCACAGATACGCAGTATTTT.

This clonotype has just a few counts. The J gene is TRBJ2-1, the V gene TRBV20-1, with D perhaps TRBD1 or TRBD2 (6 bases each). Trimming left V 4 bases short and J 10 bases short, with 23 bases between. Germline V gene lookup returns CDR1 DFQATT and CDR2 SNEGSKA (reference sequence). The CDR3 is made up of 15 amino acids. The CDR3 nucleotides read TGCAGTGCTATTGACCCATCCGGGGGCCGGGAAGAGCAGTTCTTC. This gives the protein CSAIDPSGGREEQFF.

Regarding this clonotype: A read error may account for a junction end that differs from germline. V is TRBV2 and J is TRBJ1-5; 7 bases align to TRBD1. The CDR3 contains 16 residues. Germline lookup yields CDR1 SNHLY and CDR2 FYNNEI. Here the CDR3 reads CASREPPDRENQPQNF. The DNA for the CDR3 is TGTGCCAGCAGAGAGCCACCTGACAGGGAGAATCAGCCCCAGAATTTT.

The table lists this clonotype with many counts. The chain joins TRBV5-6 to TRBJ1-4; the D is unclear. The CDR3 sequence is 11 residues long. The germline V gene encodes CDR1 SGHDT and CDR2 YYEEEE. V lost 0 bases and J lost 8, with 2 bases in between. CDR3 region: CASSLGEKLFF. The CDR3 DNA reads as TGTGCCAGCAGCTTGGGGGAAAAACTGTTTTTT.

The sample holds many counts of this clonotype. CDR3 DNA: TGCAGTGCATTGGGGAGAACTCGGGACAATGAGCAGTTCTTC. Amino acids: CSALGRTRDNEQFF. V is TRBV20-1 and J is TRBJ2-1, with D possibly matching TRBD2 (5 bases). V lost 6 bases and J 5 bases, leaving 17 bases between the germline ends. Germline CDR1 and CDR2: DFQATT and SNEGSKA (reference sequence). The CDR3 spans 14 residues.

This clonotype was recorded at least ten times. V gene TRBV27 combines with J gene TRBJ2-1, with a possible D match to TRBD2 (5 bases). Germline lookup yields CDR1 MNHEY and CDR2 SMNVEV (reference sequence). This CDR3 is built from 16 residues. V dropped 6 bases and J dropped 5 bases, with 20 bases sitting between them. CDR3: CASSPSSLGLDNEQFF. CDR3 in DNA: TGTGCCAGCAGCCCTTCCTCATTAGGACTCGACAATGAGCAGTTCTTC.

This clonotype was seen many times. V gene TRBV5-1 combines with J gene TRBJ1-6, with a tentative D call TRBD1 (5 bases). This CDR3 region has 14 residues. The V end lost 2 bases, the J end lost 9 bases, and 12 bases lay between the germline ends. Germline lookup yields CDR1 SGHRS and CDR2 YFSETQ. For the CDR3, the DNA is TGCGCCAGCAGCTTTGACAGAAGGGGTTCACCCCTCCACTTT. This sequence encodes CASSFDRRGSPLHF. Combining the CDR3 with reference TRBV5-1 and TRBJ1-6 gives the whole variable domain KAGVTQTPRYLIKTRGQQVTLSCSPISGHRSVSWYQQTPGQGLQFLFEYFSETQRNKGNFPGRFSGRQFSNSRSEMNVSTLELGDSALYLCASSFDRRGSPLHFGNGTRLTVT.

A note on this clonotype: This may stem from a read error, because a much larger clone lies one nucleotide away. The chain is built from TRBV9 and TRBJ1-2; D unclear. Germline assignment: CDR1 SGDLS and CDR2 YYNGEE. V gave up 3 bases and J gave up 4 bases, with 10 bases separating them. The CDR3 has 13 residues. This CDR3 reads CASSAEGLYGYTF. The CDR3 DNA follows: TGTGCCAGCAGCGCGGAAGGACTCTATGGCTACACCTTC.

This clonotype was recorded many times. This rearrangement joins TRBV29-1 to TRBJ1-1; no firm D call. The V and J ends lost 4 bases and 4 bases respectively, with 7 bases between them. The germline gives CDR1 SQVTM, CDR2 ANQGSEA. The CDR3 extends over 11 amino acids. This CDR3 reads CSVGHRTEAFF. DNA of the CDR3: TGCAGCGTTGGACACCGCACTGAAGCTTTCTTT.

This clonotype occurred many times. The chain links TRBV24-1 to TRBJ2-3; TRBD1 might be the D (6 bases). In germline, CDR1 is KGHDR, CDR2 SFDVKD. V lost 7 bases and J 2 bases, leaving 9 bases between the germline ends. The CDR3 consists of 13 residues. The CDR3 nucleotides read TGTGCCACCAGGGGGACATTCACAGATACGCAGTATTTT. Its protein product is CATRGTFTDTQYF.

The V and J genes are TRBV10-2 and TRBJ2-1; 7 bases fit TRBD1. The CDR3 length is 13 residues. Trimming at V came to 6 bases and at J to 4 bases, leaving 3 bases not matched to a gene. CDR1 is WSHSY, CDR2 SAAADI, per germline. Here the CDR3 reads CASRGQIYNEQFF. CDR3 sequence (DNA): TGCGCCAGCAGGGGACAGATTTACAATGAGCAGTTCTTC.

This clonotype was found many times. The rearrangement joins TRBV12-3 or TRBV12-4 to TRBJ2-7, with D maybe TRBD2 (5 bases). Trimming removed 1 base from V and 2 bases from J, with 15 bases in between. There are 16 residues in the CDR3. The CDR3 coding sequence is TGTGCCAGCAGTTTAGGCGGGTGGGCAGGCCCCTACGAGCAGTACTTC. The encoded protein is CASSLGGWAGPYEQYF.

In this sample, this clonotype turned up many times. The CDR3 protein is CASSQNPGTGDSLHF. For the CDR3, the DNA is TGTGCCAGCAGCCAAAACCCGGGGACAGGGGATTCCCTCCACTTT. The V and J genes are TRBV3-1 and TRBJ1-6; 10 positions match TRBD1. The CDR3 covers 15 residues. CDR1 and CDR2 (germline): LGHDT, YNNKEL (reference sequence). The V gene end was trimmed by 2 bases and the J gene end by 14 bases; junction bases not matched to a gene: 9.

This clonotype was detected ten times or more. The V gene is TRBV20-1, the J gene TRBJ1-3; D unresolved. CDR1 and CDR2 from the germline V gene are DFQATT and SNEGSKA (reference sequence). CDR3 length: 12 amino acids. Between the trimmed V and J ends, which lost 3 bases and 8 bases, there was a span of 11 bases. The CDR3 DNA follows: TGCAGTGCTAGCGCGGGCCACCACACCATATATTTT. Amino acid sequence: CSASAGHHTIYF.

Points on this clonotype: This sequence may be a read error, since a much larger clone differs from it by one base. The V gene is TRBV5-4, the J gene TRBJ1-2; D remains unclear. The CDR3 is 15 residues long. Trimming took off 3 bases at V and 2 bases at J, with 14 bases between the two ends. Germline V CDR1 and CDR2: SGHNT, YYREEE (reference sequence). CDR3 amino acids: CASSSPGKGNYGYTF. CDR3 nucleotides: TGTGCCAGCAGCTCACCAGGAAAGGGAAACTATGGCTACACCTTC.

In its sample, this clonotype was seen many times. The chain recombines TRBV9 with TRBJ2-1; 11 bases fit TRBD2. Germline V gives CDR1 SGDLS, CDR2 YYNGEE. CDR3 length: 18 amino acids. With 0 bases clipped from V and 1 base from J, the junction kept 6 bases outside the gene matches. CDR3 in DNA: TGTGCCAGCAGCGTAGAAGCGGCTAGCGGGAGGTCCTACAATGAGCAGTTCTTC. Its protein product is CASSVEAASGRSYNEQFF.

The table lists this clonotype with many counts. This clone may be a read error of a much larger clone one base away. This rearrangement joins TRBV20-1 to TRBJ1-5; D possibly corresponds to TRBD1 (5 bases). From germline, CDR1 is DFQATT and CDR2 SNEGSKA (reference sequence). The CDR3 has 14 residues. Trimming pared 5 bases from V and 3 bases from J, leaving 14 bases between. The CDR3 region is CSAGTDNTNQPQHF. DNA for the CDR3: TGCAGTGCTGGGACGGACAATACCAATCAGCCCCAGCATTTT.

This clonotype was seen ten or more times. This chain joins TRBV3-1 and TRBJ1-5; no clear D gene. Germline assignment: CDR1 LGHDT and CDR2 YNNKEL (reference sequence). CDR3 length: 15 amino acids. Trimming shortened V by 0 bases and J by 3 bases, and 9 bases separated the two germline ends. In DNA, the CDR3 is TGTGCCAGCAGCCAAGATGGGCAGGTCAATCAGCCCCAGCATTTT. Encoded protein: CASSQDGQVNQPQHF.